Presented here are 5 T cell receptor beta chains from one specimen sequenced in a study of blood T cell repertoires in COVID-19. Clones were read by immunoSEQ multiplex PCR, and TCRdb kept only the in-frame ones, dropping some. Of 390,000 or so clones detected, 86% appear once; the ten largest clones hold 1.4% to 1.5%. Sample: peripheral blood. Receptors were obtained from a woman under 40 with active or convalescent COVID-19.

The chain links TRBV6-5 to TRBJ1-6, with D maybe TRBD1 (6 bases). Trimming cost V 6 bases and J 7 bases, with 10 bases left between them. CDR1 MNHEY and CDR2 SVGAGI come from the germline V gene. The CDR3 runs 13 residues. The CDR3 region is CASRITGNSPLHF. CDR3 nucleotides: TGTGCCAGCAGGATTACAGGGAATTCACCCCTCCACTTT.

This chain joins TRBV2 and TRBJ2-7, with a possible D match to TRBD2 (6 bases). Per germline, CDR1 SNHLY and CDR2 FYNNEI. The V and J ends lost 7 bases and 2 bases respectively, with 18 bases between them. This CDR3 region has 15 residues. The CDR3 nucleotides read TGTGCCAGCACCATAGCGGTCGGAGGGCCCTACGAGCAGTACTTC. It codes for CASTIAVGGPYEQYF. The whole variable domain, filled in from reference TRBV2 and TRBJ2-7, reads EPEVTQTPSHQVTQMGQEVILRCVPISNHLYFYWYRQILGQKVEFLVSFYNNEISEKSEIFDDQFSVERPDGSNFTLKIRSTKLEDSAMYFCASTIAVGGPYEQYFGPGTRLTVT.

The rearrangement uses TRBV18 and TRBJ2-5, with 10 bases matching TRBD1. V lost 6 bases to trimming and J lost 3 bases; unmatched junction nucleotides: 10. Germline V CDR1 and CDR2: KGHSH, LQKENI. CDR3 length equals 16 residues. The CDR3 sequence: CASSLSTGGFKETQYF. The DNA of the CDR3 is TGTGCCAGCTCCTTATCGACAGGGGGCTTTAAAGAGACCCAGTACTTC.

The V and J genes are TRBV14 and TRBJ1-1; D is perhaps TRBD1 (5 bases). The CDR3 sequence is 17 residues long. The germline V gene encodes CDR1 SGHDN and CDR2 FVKESK. Trimming shortened V by 3 bases and J by 3 bases, and 20 bases separated the two germline ends. The CDR3 sequence is CASSHRVGAQVHTEAFF. DNA for the CDR3: TGTGCCAGCAGCCATAGGGTAGGGGCGCAGGTCCACACTGAAGCTTTCTTT.

The rearrangement links TRBV11-2 to TRBJ1-1; 12 bases are shared with TRBD1. The ends lost 5 bases at V and 7 bases at J; junction bases unmatched: 8. CDR1 and CDR2 from the germline V gene are SGHAT and FQNNGV. The CDR3 has 15 amino acids. CDR3 in amino acids: CASSRGTGGVFEAFF. Written as DNA, the CDR3 is TGTGCCAGCAGCCGGGGGACAGGGGGCGTTTTTGAAGCTTTCTTT. Full variable domain (rest looked up from reference TRBV11-2 and TRBJ1-1): EAGVAQSPRYKIIEKRQSVAFWCNPISGHATLYWYQQILGQGPKLLIQFQNNGVVDDSQLPKDRFSAERLKGVDSTLKIQPAKLEDSAVYLCASSRGTGGVFEAFFGQGTRLTVV.